A selection of T cell receptor beta chains follows, all from one sample in a study of cytomegalovirus exposure and HLA in healthy donors. Sequenced by immunoSEQ multiplex PCR; TCRdb stores in-frame clones only, minus some. The data show 100,000 or so clones, roughly two thirds seen once. Specimen: PBMCs. The receptors stem from a middle-aged man in good health and CMV-seronegative. CDR3s include the opening cysteine and the closing phenylalanine or tryptophan. A D gene is named only where the DNA matches it firmly. Clone size is stated in some rows and not others, as once, few, many or a class when expanded.

-	TRBV5-1	14	-	TRBJ1-4	TGCGCCAGCAGCCGGACAGAAACTAATGAAAAACTGTTTTTT	CASSRTETNEKLFF
-	TRBV7-7	13	TRBD1	TRBJ1-2	TGTGCTAGCAGCTCCCAGATGGGACAGGGTCAAGTGTTC	CASSSQMGQGQVF
-	TRBV6-5	13	-	TRBJ2-3	TGTGCCAGCCGAGAGGAAAGCACAGATACGCAGTATTTT	CASREESTDTQYF
-	TRBV11-3	13	-	TRBJ1-6	TGTGCCAGCAGCTTAGAAATGGGCTCACCCCTCCACTTT	CASSLEMGSPLHF
-	TRBV7-3	12	-	TRBJ2-3	TGTGCCAGCAGCTCAAGCACAGATACGCAGTATTTT	CASSSSTDTQYF
few	TRBV11-2	15	-	TRBJ2-3	TGTGCCAGCAGCTTAGAATCGGCAGTCGGGAATACGCAGTATTTT	CASSLESAVGNTQYF
few	TRBV18	16	TRBD1	TRBJ2-7	TGTGCCAGCTCACTGAACATGGACAGGGGGCTGTACGAGCAGTACTTC	CASSLNMDRGLYEQYF
-	TRBV4-1	13	TRBD2	TRBJ2-7	TGCGCCAGCAGCCAAAAGCGGGGGTACGAGCAGTACTTC	CASSQKRGYEQYF
few	TRBV5-4	16	-	TRBJ2-2	TGTGCCAGCAGCTCAATTGACGGGGCGAACACCGGGGAGCTGTTTTTT	CASSSIDGANTGELFF
-	TRBV21-1	13	-	TRBJ2-3	TGTGCCAATAACAGGGACGGCACAGATACGCAGTATTTT	CANNRDGTDTQYF
-	TRBV5-4	14	TRBD1	TRBJ1-1	TGTGCCAGCAGCTACGACAGGGGGCGGACTGAAGCTTTCTTT	CASSYDRGRTEAFF
-	TRBV5-6	17	TRBD2	TRBJ2-1	TGTGCCAGCAGCTTGGGCGGGGGCGGGGGGGCCGGCGATGAGCAGTTCTTC	CASSLGGGGGAGDEQFF
-	TRBV18	14	TRBD1	TRBJ1-5	TGTGCCAGCTCCCCGACAGGGGACAGACAGCCCCAGCATTTT	CASSPTGDRQPQHF
few	TRBV10-3	14	TRBD1	TRBJ1-2	TGTGCCATCAGGGCACAGGGGAGGTGGAAAGGCTACACCTTC	CAIRAQGRWKGYTF
-	TRBV7-2	15	-	TRBJ1-6	TGTGCCAGCAGCCGGACAGCGTCCTATAATTCACCCCTCCACTTT	CASSRTASYNSPLHF
-	TRBV5-4	15	TRBD2	TRBJ2-1	TGTGCCAGCAGCTTGTTTCTAGCGGGAAGGGATGAGCAGTTCTTC	CASSLFLAGRDEQFF
-	TRBV21-1	17	-	TRBJ2-7	TGTGCCAGCAGCAGGCCGGGTCGTTGGCTCCACATCTACGAGCAGTACTTC	CASSRPGRWLHIYEQYF
few	TRBV18	17	TRBD1	TRBJ1-3	TGTGCCAGCTCACCTTCGGACAGGGCCAGCTCTGGAAACACCATATATTTT	CASSPSDRASSGNTIYF
-	TRBV9	17	TRBD2	TRBJ2-1	TGTGCCAGCAGCGTAGGTCTCGGGACTAGCGGGGTGAATGAGCAGTTCTTC	CASSVGLGTSGVNEQFF
-	TRBV27	14	-	TRBJ2-7	TGTGCCAGCAGTTTCGCAGGATCCTCCTACGAGCAGTACTTC	CASSFAGSSYEQYF
few	TRBV6-1	15	-	TRBJ2-2	TGTGCCGGGAGAGGACAGAATACGAACACCGGGGAGCTGTTTTTT	CAGRGQNTNTGELFF
-	TRBV5-4	15	TRBD1	TRBJ2-7	TGTGCCAGCAGCTTGCCCGGGGACAGATCCTACGAGCAGTACTTC	CASSLPGDRSYEQYF
-	TRBV5-4	15	TRBD1	TRBJ2-1	TGTGCCAGCAGCATCGGACAGGGTACGTACAATGAGCAGTTCTTC	CASSIGQGTYNEQFF
few	TRBV11-3	13	-	TRBJ1-6	TGTGCCAGCAGCTTGACGGGAAATTCACCCCTCCACTTT	CASSLTGNSPLHF
-	TRBV4-2	14	-	TRBJ2-7	TGTGCCAGCAGCCTACAGGGGGGGCCTGACGAGCAGTACTTC	CASSLQGGPDEQYF
-	TRBV4-1	15	-	TRBJ2-3	TGCGCCAGCAGCCAACTGAGGGAGAGAACAGATACGCAGTATTTT	CASSQLRERTDTQYF
once	TRBV7-9	15	-	TRBJ1-2	TGTGCCAGCAGCTTATCTAGGGGATATAACTATGGCTACACCTTC	CASSLSRGYNYGYTF
-	TRBV18	13	-	TRBJ2-7	TGTGCCAGCTCACCACGGGCGGGGAACGCGCAGTACTTC	CASSPRAGNAQYF
-	TRBV29-1	12	-	TRBJ1-1	TGCAGCGTTAATCAGGTGAACACTGAAGCTTTCTTT	CSVNQVNTEAFF
once	TRBV6-1	15	-	TRBJ2-1	TGTGCCAGCAGGCTCACCCCTCTATTGCCGCGAGAGCAGTTCTTC	CASRLTPLLPREQFF
-	TRBV27	14	TRBD1	TRBJ1-2	TGTGCCAGCAGTTCGAGGACAGGGAACTATGGCTACACCTTC	CASSSRTGNYGYTF
few	TRBV7-9	14	-	TRBJ1-5	TGTGCCAGCAGCTTGACAGACGGCAATCAGCCCCAGCATTTT	CASSLTDGNQPQHF
-	TRBV27	14	-	TRBJ1-5	TGTGCCAGCAGTTTATCGCTTGTTCAGGGGAGCCAGCATTTT	CASSLSLVQGSQHF
-	TRBV15	12	-	TRBJ2-5	TGTGCCACGAACGGCGGGGCCTCGACCCAGTACTTC	CATNGGASTQYF
-	TRBV5-8	14	TRBD2	TRBJ2-7	TGTGCCAGCAGCACGACTGGGACTAGCTACGAGCAGTACTTC	CASSTTGTSYEQYF
-	TRBV4-1	15	-	TRBJ1-1	TGCGCCAGCAGCCAAGACTACAGGGTGGGCACTGAAGCTTTCTTT	CASSQDYRVGTEAFF
-	TRBV27	15	-	TRBJ2-3	TGTGCCAGCAGTCCACGGACAGCTAGCACAGATACGCAGTATTTT	CASSPRTASTDTQYF
-	TRBV5-6	16	TRBD1	TRBJ1-1	TGTGCCAGCAGCACCGGGACAGGGGGCCTGAACACTGAAGCTTTCTTT	CASSTGTGGLNTEAFF
-	TRBV5-1	14	-	TRBJ1-2	TGCGCCAGCAGCTTGACCCCAGGGATGGATGGCTACACCTTC	CASSLTPGMDGYTF
-	TRBV9	13	TRBD2	TRBJ2-3	TGTGCCAGCAGCGTAGGGACTAGAGATACGCAGTATTTT	CASSVGTRDTQYF
-	TRBV6-1	16	TRBD2	TRBJ2-2	TGTGCCAGCAGTGAAAGCGGGGCGCAGGACACCGGGGAGCTGTTTTTT	CASSESGAQDTGELFF